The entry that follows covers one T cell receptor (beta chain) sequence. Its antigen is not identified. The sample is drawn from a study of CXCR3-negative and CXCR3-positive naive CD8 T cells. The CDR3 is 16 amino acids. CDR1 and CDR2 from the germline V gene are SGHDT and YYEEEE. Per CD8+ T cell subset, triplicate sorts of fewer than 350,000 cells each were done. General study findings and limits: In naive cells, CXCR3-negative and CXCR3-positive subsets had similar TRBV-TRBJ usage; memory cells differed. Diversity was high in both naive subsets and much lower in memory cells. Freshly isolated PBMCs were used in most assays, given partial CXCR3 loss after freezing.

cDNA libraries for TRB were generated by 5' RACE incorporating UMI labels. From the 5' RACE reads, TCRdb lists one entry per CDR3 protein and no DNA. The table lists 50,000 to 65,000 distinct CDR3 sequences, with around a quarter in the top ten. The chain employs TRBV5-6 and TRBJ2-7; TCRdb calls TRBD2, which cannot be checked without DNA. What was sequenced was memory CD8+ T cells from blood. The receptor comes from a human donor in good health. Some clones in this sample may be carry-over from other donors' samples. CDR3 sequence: CASSLGLAGHSYEQYF.